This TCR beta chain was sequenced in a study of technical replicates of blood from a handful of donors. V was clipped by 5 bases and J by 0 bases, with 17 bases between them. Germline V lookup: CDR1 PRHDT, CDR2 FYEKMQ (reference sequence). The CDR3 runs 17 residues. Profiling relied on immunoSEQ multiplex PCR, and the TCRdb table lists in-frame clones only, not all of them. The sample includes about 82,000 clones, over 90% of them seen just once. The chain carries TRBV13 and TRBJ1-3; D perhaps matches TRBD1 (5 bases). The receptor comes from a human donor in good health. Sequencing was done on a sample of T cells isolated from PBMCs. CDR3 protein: CASSATGRTNSGNTIYF. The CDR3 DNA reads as TGTGCCAGCAGCGCCACAGGACGGACGAACTCTGGAAACACCATATATTTT.